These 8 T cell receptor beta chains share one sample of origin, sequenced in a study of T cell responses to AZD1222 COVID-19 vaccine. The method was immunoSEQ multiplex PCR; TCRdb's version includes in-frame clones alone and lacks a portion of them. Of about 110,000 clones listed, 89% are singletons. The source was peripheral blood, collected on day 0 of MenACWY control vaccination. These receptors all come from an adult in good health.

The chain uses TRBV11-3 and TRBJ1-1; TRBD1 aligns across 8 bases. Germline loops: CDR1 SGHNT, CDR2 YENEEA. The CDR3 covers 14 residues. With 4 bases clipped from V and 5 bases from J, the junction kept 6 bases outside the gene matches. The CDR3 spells CASSSSGGRTEAFF. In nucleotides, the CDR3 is TGTGCCAGCAGCTCCTCAGGGGGCAGGACTGAAGCTTTCTTT.

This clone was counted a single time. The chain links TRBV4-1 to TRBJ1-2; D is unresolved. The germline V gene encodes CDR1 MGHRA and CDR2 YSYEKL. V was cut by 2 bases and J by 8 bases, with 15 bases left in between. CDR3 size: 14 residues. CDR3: CASSQSPGSGGYTF. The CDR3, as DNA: TGCGCCAGCAGCCAATCGCCGGGATCTGGCGGCTACACCTTC.

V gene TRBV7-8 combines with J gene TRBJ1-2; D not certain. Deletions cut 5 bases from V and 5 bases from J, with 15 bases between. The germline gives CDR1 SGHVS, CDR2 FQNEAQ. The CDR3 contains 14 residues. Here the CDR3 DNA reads TGTGCCAGCAGCAGCCAGACGACGATATATGGCTACACCTTC. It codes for CASSSQTTIYGYTF.

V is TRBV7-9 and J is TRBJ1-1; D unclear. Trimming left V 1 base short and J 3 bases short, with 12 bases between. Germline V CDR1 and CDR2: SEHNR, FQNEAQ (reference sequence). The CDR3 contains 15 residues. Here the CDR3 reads CASSLGNADDTEAFF. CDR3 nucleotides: TGTGCCAGCAGCTTAGGAAACGCGGACGACACTGAAGCTTTCTTT.

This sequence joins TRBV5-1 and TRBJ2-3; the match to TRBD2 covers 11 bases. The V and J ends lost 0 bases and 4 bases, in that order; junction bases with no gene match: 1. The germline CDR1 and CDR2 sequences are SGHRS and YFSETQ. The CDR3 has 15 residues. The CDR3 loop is CASSLALAGADTQYF. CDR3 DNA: TGCGCCAGCAGCTTGGCACTAGCGGGGGCAGATACGCAGTATTTT.

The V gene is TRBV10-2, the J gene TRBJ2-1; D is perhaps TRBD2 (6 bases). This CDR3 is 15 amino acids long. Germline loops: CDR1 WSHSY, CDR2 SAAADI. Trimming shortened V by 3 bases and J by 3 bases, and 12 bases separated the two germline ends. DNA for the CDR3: TGCGCCAGCAGTGACACGGGGGACCACTACAATGAGCAGTTCTTC. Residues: CASSDTGDHYNEQFF.

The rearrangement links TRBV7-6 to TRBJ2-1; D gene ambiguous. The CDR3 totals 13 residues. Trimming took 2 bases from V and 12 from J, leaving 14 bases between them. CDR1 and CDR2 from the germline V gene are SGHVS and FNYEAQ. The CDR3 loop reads CASSLMASQWQFF. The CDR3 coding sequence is TGTGCCAGCAGCTTAATGGCGAGCCAATGGCAGTTCTTC.

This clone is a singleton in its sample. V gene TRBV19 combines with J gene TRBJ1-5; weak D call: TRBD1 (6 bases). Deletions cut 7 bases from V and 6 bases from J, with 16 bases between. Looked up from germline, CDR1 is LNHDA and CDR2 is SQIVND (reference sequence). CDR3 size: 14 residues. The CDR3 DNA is TGTGCCAGTATACCGGGACAATTTGCTCAGCCCCAGCATTTT. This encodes CASIPGQFAQPQHF.